This T cell receptor beta chain was observed in a study of blood T cell repertoires in COVID-19. Sequencing used immunoSEQ multiplex PCR; TCRdb keeps in-frame clones, though not all of them. The table lists about 260,000 clones, approximately 90% of them singletons. The length of the CDR3 is 14 residues. Within the 2 weeks before study entry, each person in the exposed group met a COVID-19 case. This chain uses TRBV21-1 with TRBJ2-7; the table's D gene call, TRBD1, was not cross checked with the DNA. TRBV21-1 is flagged as a pseudogene. Sequencing used PBMCs or T cells enriched from blood (not recorded which). This TCR was recovered from a man aged 45 to 65 who had been exposed to COVID-19. The CDR3 bases are TGTGCCAGCAGCAGGCGGGACAGCCTAGGGGAGCAGTACGTC. Protein: CASSRRDSLGEQYV.